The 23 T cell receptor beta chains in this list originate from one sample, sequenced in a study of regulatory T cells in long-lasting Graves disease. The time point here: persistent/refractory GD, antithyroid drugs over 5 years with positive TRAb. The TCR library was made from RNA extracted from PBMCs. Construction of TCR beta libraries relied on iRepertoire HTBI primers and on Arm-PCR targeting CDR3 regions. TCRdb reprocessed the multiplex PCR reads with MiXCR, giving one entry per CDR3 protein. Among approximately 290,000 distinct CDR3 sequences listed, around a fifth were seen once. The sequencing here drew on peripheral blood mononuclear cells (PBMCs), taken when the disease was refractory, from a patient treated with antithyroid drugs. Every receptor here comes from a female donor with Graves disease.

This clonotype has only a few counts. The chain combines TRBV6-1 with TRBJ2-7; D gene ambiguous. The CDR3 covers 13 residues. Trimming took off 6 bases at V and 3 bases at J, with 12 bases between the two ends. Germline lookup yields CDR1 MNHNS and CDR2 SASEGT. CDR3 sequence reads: CASSPTQSYEQYF. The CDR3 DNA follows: TGTGCCAGCAGCCCTACGCAGAGCTACGAGCAGTACTTC.

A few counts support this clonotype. CDR3 sequence (DNA): TGTGCCAGCAGTTTCCGCCGAGGCCACTCCCTGGACCAAGAGACCCAGTACTTC. Its protein product is CASSFRRGHSLDQETQYF. The genes are TRBV28 and TRBJ2-5, with D uncertain. Germline CDR1 reads MDHEN; CDR2 reads SYDVKM. Trimming took off 3 bases at V and 0 bases at J, with 20 bases between the two ends. CDR3 size: 18 residues.

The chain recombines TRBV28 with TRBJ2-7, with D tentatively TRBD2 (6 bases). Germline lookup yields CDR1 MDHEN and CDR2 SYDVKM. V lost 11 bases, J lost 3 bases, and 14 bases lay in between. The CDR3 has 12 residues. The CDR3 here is CAGAGPSYEQYF. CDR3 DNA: TGTGCCGGAGCGGGCCCCAGCTACGAGCAGTACTTC. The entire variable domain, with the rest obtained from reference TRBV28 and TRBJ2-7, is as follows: DVKVTQSSRYLVKRTGEKVFLECVQDMDHENMFWYRQDPGLGLRLIYFSYDVKMKEKGDIPEGYSVSREKKERFSLILESASTNQTSMYLCAGAGPSYEQYFGPGTRLTVT.

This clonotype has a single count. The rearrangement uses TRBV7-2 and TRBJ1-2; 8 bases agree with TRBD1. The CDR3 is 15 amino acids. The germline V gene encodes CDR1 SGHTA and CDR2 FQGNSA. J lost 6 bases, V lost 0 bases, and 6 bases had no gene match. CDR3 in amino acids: CASSLAGGQGNGYTF. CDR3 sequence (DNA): TGTGCCAGCAGCTTAGCGGGAGGACAGGGTAATGGCTACACCTTC.

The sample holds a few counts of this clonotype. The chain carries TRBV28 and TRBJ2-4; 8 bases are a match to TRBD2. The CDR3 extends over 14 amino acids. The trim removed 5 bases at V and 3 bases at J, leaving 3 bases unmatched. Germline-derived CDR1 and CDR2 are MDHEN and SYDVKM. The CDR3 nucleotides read TGTGCCAGCAGTAAACTAGCGGACAAAAACATTCAGTACTTC. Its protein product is CASSKLADKNIQYF.

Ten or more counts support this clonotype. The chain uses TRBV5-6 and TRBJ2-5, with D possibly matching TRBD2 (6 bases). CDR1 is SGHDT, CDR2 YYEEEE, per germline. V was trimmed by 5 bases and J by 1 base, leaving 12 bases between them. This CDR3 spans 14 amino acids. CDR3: CASSYGSGQETQYF. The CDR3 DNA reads TGTGCCAGCAGTTACGGTAGCGGCCAAGAGACCCAGTACTTC.

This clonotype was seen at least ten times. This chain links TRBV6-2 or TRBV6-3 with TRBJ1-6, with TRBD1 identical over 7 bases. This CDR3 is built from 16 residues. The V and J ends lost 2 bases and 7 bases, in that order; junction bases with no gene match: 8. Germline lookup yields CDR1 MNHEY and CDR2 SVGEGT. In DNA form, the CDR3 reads TGTGCCAGCAGTTACAAACCGGGACAGCTGAATTCACCCCTCCACTTT. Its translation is CASSYKPGQLNSPLHF.

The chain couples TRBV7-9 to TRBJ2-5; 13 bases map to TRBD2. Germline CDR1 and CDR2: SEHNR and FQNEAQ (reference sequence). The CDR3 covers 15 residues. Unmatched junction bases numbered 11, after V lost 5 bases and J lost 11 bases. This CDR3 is CASSGLAGEFEEQYF. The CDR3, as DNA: TGTGCCAGCAGCGGACTAGCGGGAGAGTTCGAAGAGCAGTACTTC.

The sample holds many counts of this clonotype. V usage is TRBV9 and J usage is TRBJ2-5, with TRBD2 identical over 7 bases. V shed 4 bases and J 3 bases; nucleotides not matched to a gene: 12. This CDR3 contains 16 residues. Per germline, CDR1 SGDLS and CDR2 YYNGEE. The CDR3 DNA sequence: TGTGCCAGCAGCCAAGCCCCGCAGGCGGGAGAAGAGACCCAGTACTTC. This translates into CASSQAPQAGEETQYF.

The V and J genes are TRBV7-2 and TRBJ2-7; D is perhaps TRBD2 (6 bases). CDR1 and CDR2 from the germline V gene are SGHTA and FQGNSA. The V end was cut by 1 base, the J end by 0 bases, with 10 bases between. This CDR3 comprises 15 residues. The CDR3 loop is CASSLGGTASYEQYF. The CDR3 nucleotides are TGTGCCAGCAGCTTAGGCGGGACGGCCTCCTACGAGCAGTACTTC.

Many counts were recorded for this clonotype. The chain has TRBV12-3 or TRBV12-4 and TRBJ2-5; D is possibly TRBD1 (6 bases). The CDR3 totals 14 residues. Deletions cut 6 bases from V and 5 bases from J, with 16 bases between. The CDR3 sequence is CASSRTGTRETQYF. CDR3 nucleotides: TGTGCCAGCAGCAGAACCGGGACACGGGAGACCCAGTACTTC.

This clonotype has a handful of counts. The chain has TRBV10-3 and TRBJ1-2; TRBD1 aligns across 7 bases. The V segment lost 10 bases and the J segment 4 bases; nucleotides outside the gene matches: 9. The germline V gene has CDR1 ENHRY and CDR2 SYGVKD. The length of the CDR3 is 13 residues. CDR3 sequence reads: CASSRDRIYGYTF. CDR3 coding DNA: TGTGCCAGCAGCCGGGACAGAATCTATGGCTACACCTTC.

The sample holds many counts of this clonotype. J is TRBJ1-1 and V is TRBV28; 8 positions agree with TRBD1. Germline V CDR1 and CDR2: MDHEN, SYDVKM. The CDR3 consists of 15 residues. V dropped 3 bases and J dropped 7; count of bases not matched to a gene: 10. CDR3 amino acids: CASSLGDGTGYEAFF. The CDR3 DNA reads TGTGCCAGCAGTTTGGGAGATGGGACAGGCTATGAAGCTTTCTTT. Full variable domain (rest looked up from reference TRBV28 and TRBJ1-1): DVKVTQSSRYLVKRTGEKVFLECVQDMDHENMFWYRQDPGLGLRLIYFSYDVKMKEKGDIPEGYSVSREKKERFSLILESASTNQTSMYLCASSLGDGTGYEAFFGQGTRLTVV.

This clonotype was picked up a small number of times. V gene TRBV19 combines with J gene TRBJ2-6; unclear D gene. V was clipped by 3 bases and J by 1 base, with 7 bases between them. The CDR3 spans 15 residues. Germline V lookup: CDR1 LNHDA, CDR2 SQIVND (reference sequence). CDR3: CASSIIRSGANVLTF. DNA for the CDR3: TGTGCCAGTAGTATCATCAGGTCTGGGGCCAACGTCCTGACTTTC.

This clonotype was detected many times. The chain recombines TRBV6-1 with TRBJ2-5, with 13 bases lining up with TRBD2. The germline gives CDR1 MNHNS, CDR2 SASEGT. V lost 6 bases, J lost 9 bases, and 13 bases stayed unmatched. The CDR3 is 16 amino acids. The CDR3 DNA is TGTGCCAGCAGGCCAAGACTAGCGGGAGGCCCCCCGGCCCAGTACTTC. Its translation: CASRPRLAGGPPAQYF.

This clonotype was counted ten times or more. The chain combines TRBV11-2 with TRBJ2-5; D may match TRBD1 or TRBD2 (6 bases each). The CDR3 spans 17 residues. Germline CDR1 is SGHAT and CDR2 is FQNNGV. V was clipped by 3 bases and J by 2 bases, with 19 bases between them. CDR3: CASSLFAGGGFQETQYF. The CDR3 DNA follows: TGTGCCAGCAGCTTGTTCGCTGGAGGGGGATTTCAAGAGACCCAGTACTTC.

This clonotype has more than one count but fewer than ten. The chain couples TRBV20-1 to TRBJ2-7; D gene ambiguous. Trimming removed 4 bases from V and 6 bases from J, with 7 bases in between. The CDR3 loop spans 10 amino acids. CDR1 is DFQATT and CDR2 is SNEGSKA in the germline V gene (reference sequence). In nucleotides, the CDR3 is TGCAGTGCTAAGGCCGGCGAGCAGTACTTC. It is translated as CSAKAGEQYF.

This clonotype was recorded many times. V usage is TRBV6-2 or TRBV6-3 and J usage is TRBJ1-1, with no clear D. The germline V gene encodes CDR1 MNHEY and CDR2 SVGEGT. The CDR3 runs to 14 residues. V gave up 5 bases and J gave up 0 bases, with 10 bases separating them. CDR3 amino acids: CASSALHVNTEAFF. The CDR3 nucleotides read TGTGCCAGCAGTGCCCTTCACGTGAACACTGAAGCTTTCTTT.

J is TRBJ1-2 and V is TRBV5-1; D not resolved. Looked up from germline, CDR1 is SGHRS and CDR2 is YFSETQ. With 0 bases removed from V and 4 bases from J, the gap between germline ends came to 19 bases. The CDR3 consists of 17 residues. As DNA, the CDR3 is TGCGCCAGCAGCTTGGAGGTTCCAGTCCCCGGCATCTATGGCTACACCTTC. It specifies CASSLEVPVPGIYGYTF. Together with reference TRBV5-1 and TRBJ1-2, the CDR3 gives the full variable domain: KAGVTQTPRYLIKTRGQQVTLSCSPISGHRSVSWYQQTPGQGLQFLFEYFSETQRNKGNFPGRFSGRQFSNSRSEMNVSTLELGDSALYLCASSLEVPVPGIYGYTFGSGTRLTVV.

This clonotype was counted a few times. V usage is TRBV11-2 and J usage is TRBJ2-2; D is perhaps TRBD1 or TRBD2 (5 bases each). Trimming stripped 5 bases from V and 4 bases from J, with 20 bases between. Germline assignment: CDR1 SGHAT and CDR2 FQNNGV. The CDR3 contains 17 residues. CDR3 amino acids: CASSLGEDTIPTGELFF. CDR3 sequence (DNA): TGTGCCAGCAGCCTGGGGGAAGATACCATTCCCACCGGGGAGCTGTTTTTT.

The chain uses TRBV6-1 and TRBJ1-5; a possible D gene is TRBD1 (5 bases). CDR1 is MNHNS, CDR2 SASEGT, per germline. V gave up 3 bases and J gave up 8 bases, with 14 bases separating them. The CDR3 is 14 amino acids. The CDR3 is CASSDWDGDKPQHF. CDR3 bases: TGTGCCAGCAGTGACTGGGACGGGGATAAGCCCCAGCATTTT.

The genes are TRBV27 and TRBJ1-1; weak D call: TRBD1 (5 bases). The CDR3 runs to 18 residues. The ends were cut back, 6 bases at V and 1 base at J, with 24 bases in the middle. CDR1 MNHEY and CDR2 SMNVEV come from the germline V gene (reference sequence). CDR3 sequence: CASRRDLSGLGGNTEAFF. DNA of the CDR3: TGTGCCAGCAGGAGGGACCTATCGGGGCTGGGGGGGAACACTGAAGCTTTCTTT.

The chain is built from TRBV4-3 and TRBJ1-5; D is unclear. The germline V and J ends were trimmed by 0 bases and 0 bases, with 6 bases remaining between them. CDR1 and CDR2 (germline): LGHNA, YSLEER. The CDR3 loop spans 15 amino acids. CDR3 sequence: CASSQDPYSNQPQHF. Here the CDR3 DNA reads TGCGCCAGCAGCCAAGATCCCTATAGCAATCAGCCCCAGCATTTT.